Listed below are T cell receptor beta chains from one sample, sequenced in a study of cytomegalovirus exposure and HLA in healthy donors. The data were produced by immunoSEQ multiplex PCR, yet TCRdb's version contains in-frame clones alone and is incomplete. The table shows some 100,000 clones, with around 68% occurring only once. Sample: PBMCs. The source of these receptors is a woman between 45 and 65 years old in good health and CMV-seropositive. CDR3s include the opening cysteine and the closing phenylalanine or tryptophan. The D gene is left open where the match is weak. The size entry is marked missing in some rows and otherwise reads once, few, many or a size class.

13,TRBJ2-1,NA,NA,TRBV6-4,CASSTNRVEEQFF,TGTGCCAGCAGTACAAACAGGGTAGAAGAGCAGTTCTTC
16,TRBJ1-1,NA,NA,TRBV9,CASTLLGGTMNTEAFF,TGTGCCAGCACCTTACTCGGGGGGACCATGAACACTGAAGCTTTCTTT
14,TRBJ2-1,TRBD2,NA,TRBV29-1,CSVWGGGAVNEQFF,TGCAGCGTTTGGGGCGGGGGGGCTGTAAATGAGCAGTTCTTC
16,TRBJ2-7,NA,NA,TRBV19,CASSAKLRGVTYEQYF,TGTGCCAGTAGTGCCAAACTCAGGGGAGTTACCTACGAGCAGTACTTC
13,TRBJ2-1,NA,NA,TRBV5-6,CASSRGTYNEQFF,TGTGCCAGCAGCCGGGGAACCTACAATGAGCAGTTCTTC
15,TRBJ2-1,TRBD2,NA,TRBV5-1,CASSLDGGVGNEQFF,TGCGCCAGCAGCTTGGATGGGGGGGTAGGCAATGAGCAGTTCTTC
13,TRBJ2-3,NA,NA,TRBV9,CASSGGPLDTQYF,TGTGCCAGCAGCGGCGGGCCCTTGGATACGCAGTATTTT
14,TRBJ1-5,NA,NA,TRBV10-3,CAISDELLNQPQHF,TGTGCCATCAGTGATGAGCTACTTAATCAGCCCCAGCATTTT
14,TRBJ1-2,NA,NA,TRBV2,CASSANNLNYGYTF,TGTGCCAGCAGTGCAAATAACTTAAACTATGGCTACACCTTC
14,TRBJ1-4,NA,NA,TRBV10-3,CAISESQGGEKLFF,TGTGCCATCAGTGAGTCGCAGGGTGGGGAAAAACTGTTTTTT
14,TRBJ2-7,TRBD2,once,TRBV5-4,CASSLSGGAGEQYF,TGTGCCAGCAGCTTGTCGGGAGGGGCGGGGGAGCAGTACTTC
15,TRBJ1-1,NA,NA,TRBV27,CASSLGFSSSTEAFF,TGTGCCAGCAGTCTAGGATTTTCCTCCAGCACTGAAGCTTTCTTT
14,TRBJ2-1,TRBD2,NA,TRBV5-1,CASSLRTSGSFLFF,TGCGCCAGCAGCTTGCGGACTAGCGGGAGTTTTCTGTTCTTC
15,TRBJ2-1,NA,once,TRBV2,CASRDSGTSYNEQFF,TGTGCCAGCAGAGATAGCGGAACCTCCTACAATGAGCAGTTCTTC
13,TRBJ2-3,TRBD2,NA,TRBV7-3,CASSSGISDTQYF,TGTGCCAGCAGTAGCGGGATATCAGATACGCAGTATTTT
17,TRBJ1-5,TRBD1,few,TRBV4-3,CASSPGTGNFGNQPQHF,TGCGCCAGCAGCCCCGGGACAGGGAACTTTGGCAATCAGCCCCAGCATTTT
14,TRBJ1-1,NA,NA,TRBV10-3,CAISEGGAGTEAFF,TGTGCCATCAGTGAGGGGGGGGCCGGGACTGAAGCTTTCTTT
16,TRBJ2-2,TRBD2,NA,TRBV10-3,CAVLAGQSTNTGELFF,TGTGCCGTACTAGCGGGGCAATCCACGAACACCGGGGAGCTGTTTTTT
14,TRBJ1-1,NA,NA,TRBV27,CASSWNREHTEAFF,TGTGCCAGCAGTTGGAACAGGGAGCACACTGAAGCTTTCTTT
12,TRBJ2-1,TRBD1,NA,TRBV6-5,CASRGQAHEQFF,TGTGCCAGCAGGGGACAGGCCCATGAGCAGTTCTTC
14,TRBJ2-7,NA,NA,TRBV5-1,CASSYGPEAYEQYF,TGCGCCAGCAGCTATGGCCCCGAGGCCTACGAGCAGTACTTC
14,TRBJ2-2,TRBD2,few,TRBV7-9,CASSIAGDTGELFF,TGTGCCAGCAGTATAGCGGGGGACACCGGGGAGCTGTTTTTT
15,TRBJ2-7,TRBD1,NA,TRBV5-1,CASSTMSTGGHEQYF,TGCGCCAGCAGCACTATGTCGACAGGGGGACACGAGCAGTACTTC
15,TRBJ1-1,TRBD1,NA,TRBV4-3,CASSLQRQGDTEAFF,TGCGCCAGCAGCCTACAAAGACAGGGAGACACTGAAGCTTTCTTT
16,TRBJ1-5,NA,NA,TRBV19,CASSTPGGASNQPQHF,TGTGCCAGTAGTACCCCCGGAGGGGCCAGCAATCAGCCCCAGCATTTT
15,TRBJ2-7,TRBD1,once,TRBV5-4,CASSLSGTGAYEQYF,TGTGCCAGCAGCCTATCCGGGACAGGGGCCTACGAGCAGTACTTC
15,TRBJ2-7,TRBD2,NA,TRBV11-2,CASSLVAGGLSEQYF,TGTGCCAGCAGCTTAGTGGCGGGGGGGCTGAGCGAGCAGTACTTC
14,TRBJ1-5,TRBD1,NA,TRBV19,CASNIQGAGAAQHF,TGTGCCAGTAACATACAGGGGGCCGGGGCGGCCCAGCATTTT